This T cell receptor (beta chain) was recorded in a study of metastatic and nonmetastatic thyroid tumors. In germline, CDR1 is MRHNA, CDR2 SNTAGT. The length of the CDR3 is 16 residues. Each patient went into thyroid surgery without having received any treatment. Broader study findings: Across blood and tumor, TCR beta diversity in malignant thyroid tumors was reportedly significantly higher than in benign nodules.

This clone was seen more than once but under ten times. Its antigen is unidentified. Relative to the germline gene, one junction end is altered; a read error may explain this. MiXCR re-clonotyped the PCR reads for TCRdb. The repertoire holds around 44,000 clones, over 25% seen once, with more than 8% in the top ten. The receptor comes from a male donor with papillary thyroid cancer or a benign thyroid nodule (not recorded which). Some clones in this sample may be carry-over from other donors' samples. This sequence joins TRBV6-4 and TRBJ2-7; 7 bases map to TRBD1. Sample: blood. CDR3 loop: CDSHYRDSPNTYEQYF. DNA for the CDR3: TGTGACAGCCACTATAGGGACAGTCCAAATACCTACGAGCAGTACTTC.